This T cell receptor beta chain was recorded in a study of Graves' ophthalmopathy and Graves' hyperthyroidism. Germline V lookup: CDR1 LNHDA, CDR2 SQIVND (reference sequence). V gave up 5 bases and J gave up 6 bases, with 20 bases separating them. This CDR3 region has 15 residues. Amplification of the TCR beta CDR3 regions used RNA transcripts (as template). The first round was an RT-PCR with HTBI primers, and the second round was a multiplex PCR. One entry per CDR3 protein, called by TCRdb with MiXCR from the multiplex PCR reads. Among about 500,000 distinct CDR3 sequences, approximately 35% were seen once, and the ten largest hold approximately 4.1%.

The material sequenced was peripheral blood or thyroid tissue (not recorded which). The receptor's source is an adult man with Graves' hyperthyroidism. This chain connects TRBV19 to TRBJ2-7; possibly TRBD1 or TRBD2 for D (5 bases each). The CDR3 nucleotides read TGTGCCAGTAGTCTTCCGGGACGGGTCGTGGGCGAGCAGTACTTC. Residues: CASSLPGRVVGEQYF.